These 7 T cell receptor beta chains came from one sample sequenced in a study of memory CD4+ T cells and cytomegalovirus serostatus. Generated by immunoSEQ multiplex PCR, the TCRdb table keeps only in-frame clones and is missing some. The sample holds more than 45,000 clones; about 79% are singletons and the top ten take around 0.6%. Single viable CD3+CD4+CD8-CD45RO+ cells were sorted as the memory CD4+ T cells. The sequenced sample consisted of memory CD4+ T cells from blood. The receptors were gathered from an adult in good health and CMV-seronegative.

The chain recombines TRBV7-9 with TRBJ1-1; no clear D gene. CDR1 SEHNR and CDR2 FQNEAQ come from the germline V gene (reference sequence). The CDR3 contains 14 residues. Trimming stripped 5 bases from V and 1 base from J, with 11 bases between. Here the CDR3 DNA reads TGTGCCAGCAGCAGAACCCCTCAGAACACTGAAGCTTTCTTT. This encodes CASSRTPQNTEAFF.

For the CDR3, the DNA is TGTGCCAGCAGACAGGGGTATGGCTACACCTTC. Translation: CASRQGYGYTF. The chain links TRBV25-1 to TRBJ1-2; 7 bases agree with TRBD1. Germline loops: CDR1 MGHDK, CDR2 SYGVNS. The V gene end was trimmed by 6 bases and the J gene end by 5 bases; junction bases not matched to a gene: 0. This CDR3 contains 11 residues.

The chain is built from TRBV9 and TRBJ2-2; 8 bases are a match to TRBD1. The V gene's germline CDR1 is SGDLS and CDR2 YYNGEE. The J segment lost 0 bases and the V segment lost 6 bases, leaving 4 bases of the junction unmatched. The CDR3 is 15 amino acids. CDR3 sequence reads: CASTPDRANTGELFF. CDR3 DNA sequence: TGTGCCAGCACCCCGGACAGGGCGAACACCGGGGAGCTGTTTTTT.

The V gene is TRBV29-1, the J gene TRBJ2-5; 9 positions agree with TRBD1. The CDR3 length is 15 residues. The germline V gene encodes CDR1 SQVTM and CDR2 ANQGSEA. The CDR3, as DNA: TGCAGTGCCTCACCCGGGACAGGGAGGATAGAGACCCAGTACTTC. Translated, it gives CSASPGTGRIETQYF.

This chain joins TRBV5-1 and TRBJ2-2; D remains unclear. Trimming cost V 2 bases and J 3 bases, with 5 bases left between them. The CDR3 covers 13 residues. Looked up from germline, CDR1 is SGHRS and CDR2 is YFSETQ. DNA of the CDR3: TGCGCCAGCAGCTTACAGTACACCGGGGAGCTGTTTTTT. Translation: CASSLQYTGELFF.

V usage is TRBV4-1 and J usage is TRBJ2-3; TRBD2 is a possible D gene (5 bases). V shed 1 base and J shed 4 bases, with 12 bases lying between them. Looked up from germline, CDR1 is MGHRA and CDR2 is YSYEKL. CDR3 length: 15 amino acids. Here the CDR3 DNA reads TGCGCCAGCAGCCAAGTCAGCGGTAGAGCAGATACGCAGTATTTT. This translates into CASSQVSGRADTQYF.

The chain is built from TRBV15 and TRBJ2-7; no reliable D call. The CDR3 totals 14 residues. From germline, CDR1 is LNHNV and CDR2 YYDKDF (reference sequence). The V gene lost 0 bases and the J gene lost 3 bases, with 9 bases spanning the gap. The CDR3 loop is CATSRDEQNYEQYF. The CDR3 DNA reads TGTGCCACCAGCAGAGATGAACAGAACTACGAGCAGTACTTC.